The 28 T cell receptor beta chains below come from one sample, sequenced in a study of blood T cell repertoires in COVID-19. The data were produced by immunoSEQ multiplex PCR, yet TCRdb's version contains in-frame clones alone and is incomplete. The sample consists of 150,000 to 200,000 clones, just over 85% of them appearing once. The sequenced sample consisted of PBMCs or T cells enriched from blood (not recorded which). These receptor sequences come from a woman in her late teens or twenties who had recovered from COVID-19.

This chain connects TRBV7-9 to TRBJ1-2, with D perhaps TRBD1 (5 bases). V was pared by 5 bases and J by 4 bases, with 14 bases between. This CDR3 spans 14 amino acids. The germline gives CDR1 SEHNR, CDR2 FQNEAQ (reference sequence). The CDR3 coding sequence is TGTGCCAGCAGCCTAAGGGAGGGGCCCTATGGCTACACCTTC. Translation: CASSLREGPYGYTF. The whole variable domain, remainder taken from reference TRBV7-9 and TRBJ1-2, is DTGVSQNPRHKITKRGQNVTFRCDPISEHNRLYWYRQTLGQGPEFLTYFQNEAQLEKSRLLSDRFSAERPKGSFSTLEIQRTEQGDSAMYLCASSLREGPYGYTFGSGTRLTVV.

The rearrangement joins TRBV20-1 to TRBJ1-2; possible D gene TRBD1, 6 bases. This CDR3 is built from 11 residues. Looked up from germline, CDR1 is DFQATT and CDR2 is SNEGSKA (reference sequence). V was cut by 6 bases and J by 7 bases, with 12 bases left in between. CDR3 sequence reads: CSAHRDTGYTF. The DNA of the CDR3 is TGCAGTGCCCACCGGGACACTGGCTACACCTTC.

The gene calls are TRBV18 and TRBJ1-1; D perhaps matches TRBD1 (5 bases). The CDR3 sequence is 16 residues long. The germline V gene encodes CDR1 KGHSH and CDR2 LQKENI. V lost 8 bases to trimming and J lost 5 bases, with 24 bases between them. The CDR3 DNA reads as TGTGCCAGCACCAAATCCGAAGGGGTGGCGGGAACTGAAGCTTTCTTT. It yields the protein CASTKSEGVAGTEAFF.

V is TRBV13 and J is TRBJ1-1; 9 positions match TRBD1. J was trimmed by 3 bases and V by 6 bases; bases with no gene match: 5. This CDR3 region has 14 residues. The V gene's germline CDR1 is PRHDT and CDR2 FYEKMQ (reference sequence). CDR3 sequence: CASSYRGPDTEAFF. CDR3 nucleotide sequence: TGTGCCAGCAGTTACAGGGGGCCAGACACTGAAGCTTTCTTT.

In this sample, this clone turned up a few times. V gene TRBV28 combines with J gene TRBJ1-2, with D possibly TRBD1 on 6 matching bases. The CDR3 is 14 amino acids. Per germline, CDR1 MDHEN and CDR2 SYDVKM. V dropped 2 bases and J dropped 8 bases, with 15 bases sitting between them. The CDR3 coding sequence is TGTGCCAGCAGTTTACTACAGGGATCTGAAGGCTACACCTTC. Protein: CASSLLQGSEGYTF.

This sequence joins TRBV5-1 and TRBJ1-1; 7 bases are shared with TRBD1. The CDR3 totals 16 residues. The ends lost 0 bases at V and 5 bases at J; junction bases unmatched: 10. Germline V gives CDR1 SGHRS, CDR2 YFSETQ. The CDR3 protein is CASSLAYRGDFTEAFF. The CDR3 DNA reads TGCGCCAGCAGCTTGGCCTACAGGGGCGACTTTACTGAAGCTTTCTTT. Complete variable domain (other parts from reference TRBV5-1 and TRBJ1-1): KAGVTQTPRYLIKTRGQQVTLSCSPISGHRSVSWYQQTPGQGLQFLFEYFSETQRNKGNFPGRFSGRQFSNSRSEMNVSTLELGDSALYLCASSLAYRGDFTEAFFGQGTRLTVV.

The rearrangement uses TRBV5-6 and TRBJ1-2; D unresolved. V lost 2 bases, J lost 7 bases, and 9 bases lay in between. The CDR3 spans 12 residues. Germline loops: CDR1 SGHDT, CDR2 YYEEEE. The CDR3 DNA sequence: TGTGCCAGCAGCTTAGAGCGGGCTGGCTACACCTTC. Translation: CASSLERAGYTF.

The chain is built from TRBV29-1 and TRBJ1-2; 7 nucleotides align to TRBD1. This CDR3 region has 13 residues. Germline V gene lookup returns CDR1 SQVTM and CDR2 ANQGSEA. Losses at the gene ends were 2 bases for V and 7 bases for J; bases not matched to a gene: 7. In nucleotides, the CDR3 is TGCAGCGTTGAATGGCAGGGGGATGGTGGCTACACCTTC. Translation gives CSVEWQGDGGYTF.

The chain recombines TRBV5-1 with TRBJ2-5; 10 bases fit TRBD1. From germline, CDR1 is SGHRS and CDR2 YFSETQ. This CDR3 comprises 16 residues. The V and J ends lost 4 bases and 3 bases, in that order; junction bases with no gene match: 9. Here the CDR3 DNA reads TGCGCCAGCAGCCGGGACAGGGGCCCATTTGAAGAGACCCAGTACTTC. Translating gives CASSRDRGPFEETQYF.

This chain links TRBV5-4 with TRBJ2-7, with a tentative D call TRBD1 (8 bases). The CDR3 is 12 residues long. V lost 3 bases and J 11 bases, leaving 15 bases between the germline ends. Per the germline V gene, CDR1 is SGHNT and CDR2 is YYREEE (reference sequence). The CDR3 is CASSWDTGGEYF. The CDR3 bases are TGTGCCAGCAGCTGGGACACAGGGGGGGAGTACTTC.

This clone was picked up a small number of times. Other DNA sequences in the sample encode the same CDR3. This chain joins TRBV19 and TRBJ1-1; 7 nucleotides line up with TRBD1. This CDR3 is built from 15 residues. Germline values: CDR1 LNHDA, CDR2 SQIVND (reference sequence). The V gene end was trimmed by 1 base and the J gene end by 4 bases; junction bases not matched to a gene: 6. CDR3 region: CASSIVPGGSTEAFF. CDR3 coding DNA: TGTGCCAGTAGTATAGTTCCAGGGGGAAGCACTGAAGCTTTCTTT.

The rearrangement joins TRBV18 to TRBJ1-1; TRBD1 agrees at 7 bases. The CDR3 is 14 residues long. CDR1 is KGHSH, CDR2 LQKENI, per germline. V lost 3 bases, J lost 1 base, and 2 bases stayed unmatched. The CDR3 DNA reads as TGTGCCAGCTCACCCCAGGGGGGGAACACTGAAGCTTTCTTT. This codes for CASSPQGGNTEAFF.

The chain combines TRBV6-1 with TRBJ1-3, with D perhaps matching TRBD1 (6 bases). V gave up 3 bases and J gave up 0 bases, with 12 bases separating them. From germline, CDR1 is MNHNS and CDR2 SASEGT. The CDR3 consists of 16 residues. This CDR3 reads CASSETGHSSGNTIYF. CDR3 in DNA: TGTGCCAGCAGTGAGACGGGACACAGCTCTGGAAACACCATATATTTT.

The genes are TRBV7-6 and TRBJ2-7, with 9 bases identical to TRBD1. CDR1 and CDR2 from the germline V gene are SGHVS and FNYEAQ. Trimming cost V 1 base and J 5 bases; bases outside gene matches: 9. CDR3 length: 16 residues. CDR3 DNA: TGTGCCAGCAGCTTAGGAGACGGACAGGGGTGGGACGAGCAGTACTTC. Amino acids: CASSLGDGQGWDEQYF.

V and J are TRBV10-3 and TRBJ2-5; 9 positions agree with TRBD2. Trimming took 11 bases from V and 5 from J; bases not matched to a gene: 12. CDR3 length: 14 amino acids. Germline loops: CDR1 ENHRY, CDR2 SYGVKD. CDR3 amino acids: CAARGGGLRETQYF. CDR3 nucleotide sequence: TGTGCCGCCCGCGGGGGGGGACTGAGGGAGACCCAGTACTTC.

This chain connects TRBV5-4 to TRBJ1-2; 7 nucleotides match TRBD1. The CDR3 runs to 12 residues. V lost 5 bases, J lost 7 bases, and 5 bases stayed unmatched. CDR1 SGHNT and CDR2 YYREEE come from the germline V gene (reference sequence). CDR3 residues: CASSFDRAGYTF. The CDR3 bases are TGTGCCAGCAGTTTTGACAGGGCTGGCTACACCTTC.

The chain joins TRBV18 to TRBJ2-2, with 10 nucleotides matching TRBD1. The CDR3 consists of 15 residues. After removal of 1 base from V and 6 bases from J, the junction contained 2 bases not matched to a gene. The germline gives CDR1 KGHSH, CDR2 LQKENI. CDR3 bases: TGTGCCAGCTCACCACTTGACAGGGGGCCCGGGGAGCTGTTTTTT. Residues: CASSPLDRGPGELFF.

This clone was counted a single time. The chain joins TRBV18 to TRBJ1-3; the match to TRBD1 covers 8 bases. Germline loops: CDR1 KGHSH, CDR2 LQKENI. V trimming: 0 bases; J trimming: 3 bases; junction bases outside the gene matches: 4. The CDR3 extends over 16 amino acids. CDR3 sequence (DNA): TGTGCCAGCTCACCACCCCAGGGGGCCAGTGGAAACACCATATATTTT. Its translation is CASSPPQGASGNTIYF.

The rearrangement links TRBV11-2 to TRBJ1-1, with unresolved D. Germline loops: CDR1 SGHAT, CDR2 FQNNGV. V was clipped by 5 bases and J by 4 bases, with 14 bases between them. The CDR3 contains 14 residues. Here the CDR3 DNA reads TGTGCCAGCAGCCCTCCCCGGGATGCCACTGAAGCTTTCTTT. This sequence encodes CASSPPRDATEAFF.

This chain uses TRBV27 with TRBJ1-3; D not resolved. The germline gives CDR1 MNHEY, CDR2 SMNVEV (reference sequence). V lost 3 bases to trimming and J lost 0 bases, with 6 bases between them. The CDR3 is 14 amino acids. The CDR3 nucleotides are TGTGCCAGCAGTTTGAGCCACTCTGGAAACACCATATATTTT. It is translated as CASSLSHSGNTIYF.

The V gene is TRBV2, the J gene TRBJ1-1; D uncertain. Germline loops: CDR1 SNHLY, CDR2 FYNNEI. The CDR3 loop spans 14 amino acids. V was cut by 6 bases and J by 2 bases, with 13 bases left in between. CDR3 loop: CASRRVPVNTEAFF. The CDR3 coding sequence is TGTGCCAGCAGACGCGTCCCGGTTAACACTGAAGCTTTCTTT.

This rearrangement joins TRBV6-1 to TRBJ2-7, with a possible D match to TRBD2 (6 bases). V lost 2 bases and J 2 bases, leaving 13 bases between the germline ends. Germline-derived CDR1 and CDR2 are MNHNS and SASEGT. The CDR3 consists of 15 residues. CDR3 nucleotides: TGTGCCAGCAGTGAAATGTCGGGGGTCCCCTACGAGCAGTACTTC. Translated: CASSEMSGVPYEQYF.

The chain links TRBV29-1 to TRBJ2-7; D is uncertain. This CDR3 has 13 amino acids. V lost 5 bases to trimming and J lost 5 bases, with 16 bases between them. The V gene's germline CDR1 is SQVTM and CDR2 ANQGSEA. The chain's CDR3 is CSVLLSRADEQYF. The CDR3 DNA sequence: TGCAGCGTTTTGCTATCCCGAGCCGACGAGCAGTACTTC.

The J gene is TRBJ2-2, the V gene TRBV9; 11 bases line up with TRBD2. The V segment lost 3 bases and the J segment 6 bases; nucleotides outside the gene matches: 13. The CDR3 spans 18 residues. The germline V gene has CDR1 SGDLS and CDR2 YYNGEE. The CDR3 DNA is TGTGCCAGCAGCGGATCCCCACAACTAGCGGGAGCATCCGGGGAGCTGTTTTTT. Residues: CASSGSPQLAGASGELFF.

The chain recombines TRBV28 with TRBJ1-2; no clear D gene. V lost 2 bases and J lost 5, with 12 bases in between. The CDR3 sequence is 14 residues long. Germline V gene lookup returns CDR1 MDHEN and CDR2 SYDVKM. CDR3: CASSLARQDYGYTF. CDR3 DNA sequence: TGTGCCAGCAGTTTAGCGCGACAAGATTATGGCTACACCTTC.

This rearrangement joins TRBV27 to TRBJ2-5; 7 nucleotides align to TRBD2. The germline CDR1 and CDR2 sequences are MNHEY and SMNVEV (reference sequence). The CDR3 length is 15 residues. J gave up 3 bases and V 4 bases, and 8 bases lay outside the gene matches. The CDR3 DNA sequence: TGTGCCAGCAGTTCCGGGGACTACTCTAAAGAGACCCAGTACTTC. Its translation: CASSSGDYSKETQYF.

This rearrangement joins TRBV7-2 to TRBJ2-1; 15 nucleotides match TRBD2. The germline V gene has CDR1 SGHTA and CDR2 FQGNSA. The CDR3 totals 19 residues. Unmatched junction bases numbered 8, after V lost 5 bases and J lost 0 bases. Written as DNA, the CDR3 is TGTGCCAGCAGCCCAAGGGGGACTAGCGGGGGGAGCTCCTACAATGAGCAGTTCTTC. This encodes CASSPRGTSGGSSYNEQFF.

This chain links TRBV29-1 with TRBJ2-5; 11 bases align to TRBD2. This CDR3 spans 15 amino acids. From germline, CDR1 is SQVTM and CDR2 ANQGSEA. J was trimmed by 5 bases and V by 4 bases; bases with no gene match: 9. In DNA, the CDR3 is TGCAGCGTTGCAACTAGCGGGGGACTTTCTGAGACCCAGTACTTC. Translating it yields CSVATSGGLSETQYF.